The rows below give T cell receptor beta chains drawn from one sample of a study of Ad26.COV2.S vaccination and SARS-CoV-2 variants. Only in-frame clones appear in the TCRdb table, and some are missing; sequencing was by immunoSEQ multiplex PCR. Here the sample spans approximately 480,000 clones, 87% being singletons. This sample comprised peripheral blood, obtained in a trial of Ad26.COV2.S vaccine versus placebo. The receptors originated from a person aged 18-65 years who received the Ad26.COV2.S COVID-19 vaccine or a placebo. Both conserved end residues are part of each CDR3. A D gene is named only where the DNA matches it firmly. Not every row has a clone size; where given, it reads once, few, many or a size class.

d_call j_call clone_size v_call cdr3_aa cdr3_nt
TRBD2 TRBJ2-1 - TRBV6-2/TRBV6-3 CASSQWRGSSYNEQFF TGTGCCAGCAGTCAGTGGCGGGGGAGCTCCTACAATGAGCAGTTCTTC
- TRBJ2-7 - TRBV30 CAGDVKYEQYF TGTGCCGGGGACGTCAAGTACGAGCAGTACTTC
- TRBJ2-7 - TRBV29-1 CSVEVGARYEQYF TGCAGCGTTGAAGTAGGAGCCCGCTACGAGCAGTACTTC
TRBD1 TRBJ2-4 - TRBV4-3 CASSHPGTGGNIQYF TGCGCCAGCAGCCATCCCGGGACAGGGGGAAACATTCAGTACTTC
- TRBJ1-3 once TRBV6-5 CASQEISGNTIYF TGTGCCTCCCAGGAAATCTCTGGAAACACCATATATTTT
TRBD2 TRBJ2-1 - TRBV4-1 CASSQVSGRYNEQFF TGCGCCAGCAGCCAAGTTAGCGGGAGATACAATGAGCAGTTCTTC
- TRBJ2-6 - TRBV3-1/TRBV3-2 CASSQSGSGANVLTF TGTGCCAGCAGCCAATCCGGGAGTGGGGCCAACGTCCTGACTTTC
TRBD1 TRBJ2-1 - TRBV7-9 CASTPPGQGRWFF TGTGCCAGTACCCCGCCGGGACAGGGGAGGTGGTTCTTC
TRBD2 TRBJ2-2 - TRBV5-1 CASSRLAANTGELFF TGCGCCAGCAGCCGACTAGCGGCGAACACCGGGGAGCTGTTTTTT
TRBD1 TRBJ2-6 - TRBV30 CAWSRDREFPGANVLTF TGTGCCTGGAGCCGGGACAGGGAATTTCCTGGGGCCAACGTCCTGACTTTC
- TRBJ2-5 - TRBV30 CAWSRRYQETQYF TGTGCCTGGAGCAGGAGGTACCAAGAGACCCAGTACTTC
- TRBJ1-1 once TRBV27 CASSLSRSGTEAFF TGTGCCAGCAGTTTATCCCGATCAGGGACTGAAGCTTTCTTT
- TRBJ1-6 - TRBV10-3 CAIRSRESNSPLHF TGTGCCATCCGGTCCAGGGAGTCTAATTCACCCCTCCACTTT
- TRBJ1-6 - TRBV6-1 CASSEFFGSSYNSPLHF TGTGCCAGCAGTGAATTTTTTGGGAGCTCCTATAATTCACCCCTCCACTTT
- TRBJ1-2 few TRBV28 CASSLGGGFDYTF TGTGCCAGCAGCTTAGGGGGAGGGTTCGACTACACCTTC
TRBD1 TRBJ1-2 - TRBV6-5 CASSTNRGREGYTF TGTGCCAGCAGTACAAACAGGGGCCGGGAAGGCTACACCTTC
TRBD2 TRBJ2-1 - TRBV19 CASSPPTSGREDEQFF TGTGCCAGTAGTCCACCAACTAGCGGGAGGGAGGATGAGCAGTTCTTC
- TRBJ2-1 - TRBV18 CASSPRDIDEQFF TGTGCCAGCTCACCAAGGGATATCGATGAGCAGTTCTTC
- TRBJ2-3 - TRBV7-2 CASSLGFGEIAQYF TGTGCCAGCAGCTTAGGGTTCGGGGAGATTGCGCAGTATTTT
- TRBJ1-2 - TRBV2 CASSEWATGTNGYTF TGTGCCAGCAGTGAATGGGCTACAGGGACGAATGGCTACACCTTC
- TRBJ2-2 - TRBV19 CASSIERVNTGELFF TGTGCCAGTAGTATTGAGCGGGTGAACACCGGGGAGCTGTTTTTT
- TRBJ1-1 - TRBV27 CASRGRGRDGAFF TGTGCCAGCAGGGGGAGGGGGAGGGACGGAGCTTTCTTT
- TRBJ2-7 - TRBV6-2/TRBV6-3 CASSYTTSGVSSYEQYF TGTGCCAGCAGTTACACCACCTCCGGGGTTAGCTCCTACGAGCAGTACTTC
- TRBJ1-1 - TRBV27 CASSYKRKAFF TGTGCCAGCAGTTACAAACGAAAGGCTTTCTTT
TRBD2 TRBJ2-7 - TRBV27 CASKLAGSLGEQYF TGTGCCAGCAAACTAGCGGGAAGCCTCGGCGAGCAGTACTTC
- TRBJ2-7 once TRBV6-5 CASNRDTPFKEQYF TGTGCCAGCAACCGGGACACCCCCTTTAAGGAGCAGTACTTC
- TRBJ1-4 - TRBV6-5 CASSYGSGELFF TGTGCCAGCAGTTATGGATCCGGCGAACTGTTTTTT
- TRBJ2-1 - TRBV11-2 CASSLGLATTEGEQFF TGTGCCAGCAGCTTGGGGCTAGCGACAACCGAGGGTGAGCAGTTCTTC
- TRBJ2-4 - TRBV19 CASSIDGHGGQYF TGTGCCAGTAGTATAGATGGGCACGGGGGTCAGTACTTC
- TRBJ1-2 - TRBV12-5 CASGLGTMGGYTF TGTGCTAGTGGTTTGGGGACCATGGGAGGCTACACCTTC
- TRBJ1-3 - TRBV30 CAWSVPGLSGNTIYF TGTGCCTGGAGTGTCCCAGGGTTGAGTGGAAACACCATATATTTT
- TRBJ2-7 - TRBV10-3 CAISESGIIPYEQYF TGTGCCATCAGTGAATCAGGCATCATCCCCTACGAGCAGTACTTC
- TRBJ1-2 - TRBV29-1 CSVKTGYGYTF TGCAGCGTCAAAACAGGGTATGGCTACACCTTC